The sequence of this T cell receptor beta chain was determined in a study of T cell repertoires in aging, cancer and after chemotherapy. Rearranged V-D-J TRB sequences were amplified with a mixed TRB-A/B primer pool. TCRdb passed the multiplex PCR reads through MiXCR, listing each CDR3 protein once. This sample carries 10,000 to 11,000 distinct CDR3 sequences, roughly 40% of them seen once, and the ten largest clones take approximately 1.8%. The template was genomic DNA from peripheral blood, not RNA. About this clonotype: No conserved phenylalanine or tryptophan ends this CDR3, so it is likely a read error.

Between the trimmed V and J ends, which lost 8 bases and 3 bases, there was a span of 17 bases. Germline V gene data show CDR1 as MNHEY and CDR2 as SVGAGI. CDR3 length: 15 amino acids. The TCR comes from a human donor in good health. Sequencing was performed on blood. J is TRBJ1-5 and V is TRBV6-5; perhaps TRBD1 as D (5 bases). The CDR3 protein is CASGVAGRPNQPQHI. Here the CDR3 DNA reads TGTGCCAGCGGCGTGGCAGGGCGACCCAATCAGCCCCAGCATATT.